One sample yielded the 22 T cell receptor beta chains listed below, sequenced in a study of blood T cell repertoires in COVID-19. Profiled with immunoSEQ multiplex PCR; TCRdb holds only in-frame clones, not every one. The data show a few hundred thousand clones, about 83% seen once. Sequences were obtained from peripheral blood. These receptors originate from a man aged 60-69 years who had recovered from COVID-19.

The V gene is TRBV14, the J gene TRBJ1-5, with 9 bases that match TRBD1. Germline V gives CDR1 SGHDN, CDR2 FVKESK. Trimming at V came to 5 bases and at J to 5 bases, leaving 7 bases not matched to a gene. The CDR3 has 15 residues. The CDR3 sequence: CASSTWDRDYQPQHF. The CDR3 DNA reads TGTGCCAGCAGCACCTGGGACAGGGATTATCAGCCCCAGCATTTT. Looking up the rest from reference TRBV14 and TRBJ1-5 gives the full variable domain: EAGVTQFPSHSVIEKGQTVTLRCDPISGHDNLYWYRRVMGKEIKFLLHFVKESKQDESGMPNNRFLAERTGGTYSTLKVQPAELEDSGVYFCASSTWDRDYQPQHFGDGTRLSIL.

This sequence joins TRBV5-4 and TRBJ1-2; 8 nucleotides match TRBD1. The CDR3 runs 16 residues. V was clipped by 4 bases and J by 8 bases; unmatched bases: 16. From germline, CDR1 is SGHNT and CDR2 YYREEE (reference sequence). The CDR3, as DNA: TGTGCCAGCAGCCAACCAACAGGGGGACCTTCGAGGGGCTACACCTTC. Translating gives CASSQPTGGPSRGYTF.

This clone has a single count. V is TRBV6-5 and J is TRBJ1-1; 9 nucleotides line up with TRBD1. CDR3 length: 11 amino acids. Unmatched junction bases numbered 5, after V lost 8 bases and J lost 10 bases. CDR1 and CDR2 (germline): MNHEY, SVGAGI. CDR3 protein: CASRDRDRAFF. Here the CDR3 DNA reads TGTGCCAGCCGGGACAGGGATCGAGCTTTCTTT.

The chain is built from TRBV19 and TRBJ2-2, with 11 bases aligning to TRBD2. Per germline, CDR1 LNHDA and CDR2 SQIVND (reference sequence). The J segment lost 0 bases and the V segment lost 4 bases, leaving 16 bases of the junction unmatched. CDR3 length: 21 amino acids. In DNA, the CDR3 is TGTGCCAGTAGTAGCGGTCTTGGGGACTATAGCGGGAGGGCGAACACCGGGGAGCTGTTTTTT. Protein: CASSSGLGDYSGRANTGELFF.

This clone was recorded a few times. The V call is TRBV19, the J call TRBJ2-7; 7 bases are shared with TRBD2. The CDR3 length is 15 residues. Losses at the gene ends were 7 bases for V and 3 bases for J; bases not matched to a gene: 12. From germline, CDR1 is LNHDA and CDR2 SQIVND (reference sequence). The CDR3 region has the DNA TGTGCCAGTACCTCCCAGCTAGGGGAGGGCTACGAGCAGTACTTC. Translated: CASTSQLGEGYEQYF. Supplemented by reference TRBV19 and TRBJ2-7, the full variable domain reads DGGITQSPKYLFRKEGQNVTLSCEQNLNHDAMYWYRQDPGQGLRLIYYSQIVNDFQKGDIAEGYSVSREKKESFPLTVTSAQKNPTAFYLCASTSQLGEGYEQYFGPGTRLTVT.

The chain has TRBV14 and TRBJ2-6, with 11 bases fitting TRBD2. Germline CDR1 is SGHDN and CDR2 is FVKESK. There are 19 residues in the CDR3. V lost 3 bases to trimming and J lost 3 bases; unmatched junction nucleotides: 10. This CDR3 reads CASSHAWTSGPFGANVLTF. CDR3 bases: TGTGCCAGCAGCCACGCGTGGACTAGCGGGCCCTTTGGGGCCAACGTCCTGACTTTC.

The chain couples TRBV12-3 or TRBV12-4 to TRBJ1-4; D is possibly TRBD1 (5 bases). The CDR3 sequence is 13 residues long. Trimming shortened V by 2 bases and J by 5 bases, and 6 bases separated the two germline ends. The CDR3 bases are TGTGCCAGCAGTTTACGGGGGAATGAAAAACTGTTTTTT. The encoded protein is CASSLRGNEKLFF.

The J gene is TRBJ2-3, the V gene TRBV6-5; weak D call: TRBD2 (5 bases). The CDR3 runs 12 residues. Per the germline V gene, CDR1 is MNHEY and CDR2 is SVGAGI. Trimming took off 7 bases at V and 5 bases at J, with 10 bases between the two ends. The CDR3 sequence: CASTLAEDTQYF. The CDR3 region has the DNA TGTGCCAGCACCCTAGCAGAAGATACGCAGTATTTT.

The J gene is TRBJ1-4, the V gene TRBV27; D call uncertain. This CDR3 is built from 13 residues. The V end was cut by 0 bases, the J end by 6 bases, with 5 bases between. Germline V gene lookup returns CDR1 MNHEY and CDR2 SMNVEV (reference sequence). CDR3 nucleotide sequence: TGTGCCAGCAGTTTATCCGGGGATGAAAAACTGTTTTTT. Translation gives CASSLSGDEKLFF.

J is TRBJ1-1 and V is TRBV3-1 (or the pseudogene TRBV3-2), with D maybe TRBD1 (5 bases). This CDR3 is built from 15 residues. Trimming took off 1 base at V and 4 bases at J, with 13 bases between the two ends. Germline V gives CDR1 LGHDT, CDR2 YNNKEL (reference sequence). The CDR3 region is CASSQGAGMGTEAFF. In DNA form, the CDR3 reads TGTGCCAGCAGCCAAGGGGCAGGGATGGGCACTGAAGCTTTCTTT.

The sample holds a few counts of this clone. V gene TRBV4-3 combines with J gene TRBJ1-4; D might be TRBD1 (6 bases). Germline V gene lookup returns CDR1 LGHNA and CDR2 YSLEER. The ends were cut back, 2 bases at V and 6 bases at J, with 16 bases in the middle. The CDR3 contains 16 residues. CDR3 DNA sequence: TGCGCCAGCAGCCAAAACCCGGGACAAGGACATGAAAAACTGTTTTTT. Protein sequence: CASSQNPGQGHEKLFF.

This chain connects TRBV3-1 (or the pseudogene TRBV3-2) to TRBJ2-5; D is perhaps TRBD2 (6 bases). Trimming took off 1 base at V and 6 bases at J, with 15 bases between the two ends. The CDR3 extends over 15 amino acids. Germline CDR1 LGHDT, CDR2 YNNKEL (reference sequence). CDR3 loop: CASSQVGGVSQTQYF. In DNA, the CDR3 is TGTGCCAGCAGCCAAGTGGGGGGAGTCTCCCAGACCCAGTACTTC.

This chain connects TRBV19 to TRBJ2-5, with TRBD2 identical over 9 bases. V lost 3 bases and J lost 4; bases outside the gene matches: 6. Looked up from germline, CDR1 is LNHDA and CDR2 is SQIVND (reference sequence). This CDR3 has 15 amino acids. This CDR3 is CASSMVAGVGETQYF. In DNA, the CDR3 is TGTGCCAGTAGTATGGTAGCGGGAGTTGGAGAGACCCAGTACTTC.

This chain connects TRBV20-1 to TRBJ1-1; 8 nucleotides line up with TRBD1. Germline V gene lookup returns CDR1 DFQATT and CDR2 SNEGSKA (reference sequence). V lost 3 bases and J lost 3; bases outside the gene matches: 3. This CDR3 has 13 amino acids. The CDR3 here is CSASGQGYTEAFF. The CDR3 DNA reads TGCAGTGCTAGTGGACAGGGTTACACTGAAGCTTTCTTT.

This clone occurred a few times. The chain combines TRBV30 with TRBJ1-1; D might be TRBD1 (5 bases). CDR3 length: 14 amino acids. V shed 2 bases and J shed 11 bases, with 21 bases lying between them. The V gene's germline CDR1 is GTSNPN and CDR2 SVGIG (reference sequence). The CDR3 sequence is CAWSLFRQSLRAFF. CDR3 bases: TGTGCCTGGAGTTTATTTCGACAGTCACTGCGGGCTTTCTTT.

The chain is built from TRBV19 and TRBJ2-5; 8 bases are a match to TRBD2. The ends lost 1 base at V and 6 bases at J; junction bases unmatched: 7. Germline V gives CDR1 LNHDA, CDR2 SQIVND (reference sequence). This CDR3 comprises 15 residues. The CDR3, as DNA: TGTGCCAGTAGTATAGTACCAGCGGGAGCGAAGACCCAGTACTTC. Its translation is CASSIVPAGAKTQYF.

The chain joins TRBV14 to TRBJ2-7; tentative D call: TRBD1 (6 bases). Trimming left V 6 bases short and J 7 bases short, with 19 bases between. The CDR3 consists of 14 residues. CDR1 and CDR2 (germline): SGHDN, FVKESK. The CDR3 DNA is TGTGCCAGCAGACCCGGGACAAAATCGGGAGAGCAGTACTTC. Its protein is CASRPGTKSGEQYF.

The CDR3 DNA is TGTGCCAGTAGTATGATGAGCGGGACTAGCGGGGAGCTGTTTTTT. Encoded protein: CASSMMSGTSGELFF. The chain uses TRBV19 and TRBJ2-2; 8 bases match TRBD2. Germline values: CDR1 LNHDA, CDR2 SQIVND (reference sequence). The V and J ends lost 3 bases and 7 bases, in that order; junction bases with no gene match: 7. The CDR3 contains 15 residues.

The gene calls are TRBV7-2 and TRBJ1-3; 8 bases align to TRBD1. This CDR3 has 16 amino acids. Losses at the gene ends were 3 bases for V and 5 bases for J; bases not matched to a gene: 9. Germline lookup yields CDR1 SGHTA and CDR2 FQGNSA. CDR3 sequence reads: CASSFPDRVLRNTIYF. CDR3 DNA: TGTGCCAGCAGCTTCCCGGACAGGGTGTTGCGAAACACCATATATTTT.

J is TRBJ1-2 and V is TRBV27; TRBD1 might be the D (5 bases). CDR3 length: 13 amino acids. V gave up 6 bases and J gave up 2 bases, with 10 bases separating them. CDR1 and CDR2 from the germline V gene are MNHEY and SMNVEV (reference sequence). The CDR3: CASRYDRNYGYTF. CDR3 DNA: TGTGCCAGCAGATACGACAGAAACTATGGCTACACCTTC.

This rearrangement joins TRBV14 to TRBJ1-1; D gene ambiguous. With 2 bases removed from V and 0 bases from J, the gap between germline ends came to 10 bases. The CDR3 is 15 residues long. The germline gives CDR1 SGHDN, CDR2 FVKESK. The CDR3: CASSQTTGLNTEAFF. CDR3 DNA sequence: TGTGCCAGCAGCCAAACAACCGGGTTGAACACTGAAGCTTTCTTT.

Here the CDR3 reads CASKLRDRDGYTF. For the CDR3, the DNA is TGTGCCAGCAAACTCCGGGACAGGGATGGCTACACCTTC. This rearrangement joins TRBV12-3 or TRBV12-4 to TRBJ1-2, with 9 nucleotides matching TRBD1. Trimming cost V 7 bases and J 6 bases; bases outside gene matches: 6. The CDR3 consists of 13 residues.